This entry lists 14 T cell receptor beta chains sequenced from one sample in a study of T cells after posttransplantation cyclophosphamide. Busulfan-fludarabine conditioning, marrow transplant, and cyclophosphamide on days +3 and +4 were administered. Only in-frame clones appear in the TCRdb table, and some are missing; sequencing was by immunoSEQ multiplex PCR. Sampling found over 2,500 clones, none seen once. The material sequenced was PBMCs, taken 32 days after allogeneic stem cell transplant with posttransplant cyclophosphamide. All receptors come from a female patient between 50 and 60 years old who received an allogeneic stem cell transplant from a related donor, was CMV-positive, and had no GVHD. The graft donor may have contributed some T cells.

This clone came up many times. The rearrangement joins TRBV7-9 to TRBJ2-7; D is ambiguous. Germline CDR1 reads SEHNR; CDR2 reads FQNEAQ (reference sequence). Trimming removed 2 bases at V and 0 bases at J, with 5 bases between. The CDR3 totals 13 residues. DNA for the CDR3: TGTGCCAGCAGCTTACAGAACTCCTACGAGCAGTACTTC. Translation gives CASSLQNSYEQYF.

This clone was observed many times. The J gene is TRBJ2-2, the V gene TRBV19; D might be TRBD1 (6 bases). Germline assignment: CDR1 LNHDA and CDR2 SQIVND (reference sequence). CDR3 length equals 17 residues. Between the trimmed V and J ends, which lost 6 bases and 5 bases, there was a span of 22 bases. CDR3 in DNA: TGTGCCAGTAGCGAGGGGACGCAAATCCAGGGGACCGGGGAGCTGTTTTTT. Protein sequence: CASSEGTQIQGTGELFF.

At least ten counts were recorded for this clone. The rearrangement joins TRBV9 to TRBJ2-1, with 9 bases identical to TRBD2. The length of the CDR3 is 15 residues. V gave up 0 bases and J gave up 3 bases; unmatched junction bases: 1. CDR1 is SGDLS and CDR2 is YYNGEE in the germline V gene. CDR3 nucleotides: TGTGCCAGCAGCGTAGTTAGCGGGAGCTACAATGAGCAGTTCTTC. Its translation: CASSVVSGSYNEQFF.

The sample holds many counts of this clone. The chain has TRBV4-3 and TRBJ1-1; 8 bases fit TRBD1. V gave up 3 bases and J gave up 1 base; unmatched junction bases: 4. The CDR3 consists of 15 residues. The germline V gene encodes CDR1 LGHNA and CDR2 YSLEER. The CDR3 bases are TGCGCCAGCAGCCACAGGACAGGGAGGAACACTGAAGCTTTCTTT. This codes for CASSHRTGRNTEAFF.

Many counts were recorded for this clone. V usage is TRBV27 and J usage is TRBJ1-1; 7 positions agree with TRBD1. The CDR3 length is 12 residues. Germline loops: CDR1 MNHEY, CDR2 SMNVEV (reference sequence). V lost 4 bases to trimming and J lost 10 bases; unmatched junction nucleotides: 6. CDR3 region: CASSSQGLRAFF. The CDR3 DNA reads as TGTGCCAGCAGTTCACAGGGGTTGCGAGCTTTCTTT.

Judged by abundance, this clone is medium-sized. The chain couples TRBV10-3 to TRBJ2-7; D uncertain. The CDR3 runs to 13 residues. Germline CDR1 reads ENHRY; CDR2 reads SYGVKD. V was trimmed by 2 bases and J by 6 bases, leaving 11 bases between them. The CDR3 loop reads CAISEPRQREQYF. CDR3 sequence (DNA): TGTGCCATCAGTGAGCCCCGCCAGCGCGAGCAGTACTTC.

This chain uses TRBV6-5 with TRBJ2-2; no clear D gene. Trimming took 8 bases from V and 3 from J, leaving 10 bases between them. CDR1 is MNHEY and CDR2 is SVGAGI in the germline V gene. The CDR3 is 13 residues long. CDR3 nucleotides: TGTGCCAGCCCCCCTTCGGACACCGGGGAGCTGTTTTTT. Translating gives CASPPSDTGELFF.

This clone is medium-sized (0.01 to 0.1%) in the sample. The chain joins TRBV7-2 to TRBJ1-3; D is possibly TRBD1 (6 bases). With 4 bases removed from V and 4 bases from J, the gap between germline ends came to 14 bases. CDR3 size: 15 residues. Germline V gene sequence: CDR1 SGHTA, CDR2 FQGNSA. CDR3 in DNA: TGTGCCAGCAGCTCCGCAGCAGGGGCCGGAAACACCATATATTTT. This encodes CASSSAAGAGNTIYF.

This clone was recorded many times. The V gene is TRBV7-3, the J gene TRBJ2-2; D ambiguous. Trimming left V 4 bases short and J 6 bases short, with 3 bases between. In germline, CDR1 is SGHTA, CDR2 FQGTGA. The CDR3 has 11 residues. This chain's CDR3 is CASSSSGELFF. CDR3 nucleotide sequence: TGTGCCAGCAGCTCCTCCGGGGAGCTGTTTTTT.

By proportion, this clone is medium-sized. The chain is built from TRBV12-3 or TRBV12-4 and TRBJ1-1; TRBD1 aligns across 12 bases. The trim removed 6 bases at V and 0 bases at J, leaving 5 bases unmatched. This CDR3 contains 16 residues. CDR3 sequence: CASSRGTGGVNTEAFF. The CDR3 DNA reads as TGTGCCAGCAGCCGCGGGACAGGGGGCGTGAACACTGAAGCTTTCTTT.

This clone qualifies as medium-sized (0.01 to 0.1%). The rearrangement links TRBV7-9 to TRBJ2-5, with no clear D. This CDR3 is 16 amino acids long. Trimming cost V 5 bases and J 0 bases, with 16 bases left between them. Per germline, CDR1 SEHNR and CDR2 FQNEAQ (reference sequence). CDR3 in DNA: TGTGCCAGCAGCCGTAACTACCAACCCCACCAAGAGACCCAGTACTTC. Translating it yields CASSRNYQPHQETQYF.

By proportion, this clone is medium-sized. This rearrangement joins TRBV5-6 to TRBJ2-1; D remains ambiguous. This CDR3 spans 15 amino acids. Germline assignment: CDR1 SGHDT and CDR2 YYEEEE. V was pared by 0 bases and J by 13 bases, with 20 bases between. The CDR3 reads CASSLEDGRVAIQFF. The CDR3 coding sequence is TGTGCCAGCAGCTTGGAAGATGGAAGGGTGGCGATACAGTTCTTC. Together with reference TRBV5-6 and TRBJ2-1, the CDR3 gives the full variable domain: DAGVTQSPTHLIKTRGQQVTLRCSPKSGHDTVSWYQQALGQGPQFIFQYYEEEERQRGNFPDRFSGHQFPNYSSELNVNALLLGDSALYLCASSLEDGRVAIQFFGPGTRLTVL.

This clone was counted at least ten times. The chain carries TRBV2 and TRBJ2-2; the D gene is possibly TRBD2 (5 bases). This CDR3 is built from 12 residues. In germline, CDR1 is SNHLY, CDR2 FYNNEI. Between the trimmed V and J ends, which lost 5 bases and 7 bases, there was a span of 8 bases. The CDR3 sequence: CASSPTSGELFF. In DNA form, the CDR3 reads TGTGCCAGCAGTCCCACTAGCGGGGAGCTGTTTTTT.

The gene calls are TRBV30 and TRBJ2-5; perhaps TRBD1 as D (6 bases). The germline V gene has CDR1 GTSNPN and CDR2 SVGIG (reference sequence). The CDR3 runs to 13 residues. V lost 8 bases, J lost 5 bases, and 18 bases lay in between. DNA of the CDR3: TGTGCCCAAAAGGCAGGGGTTGTGGAGACCCAGTACTTC. It is translated as CAQKAGVVETQYF.